A single sample is the source of the 3 T cell receptor beta chains below, sequenced in a study of T cell responses to AZD1222 COVID-19 vaccine. Repertoires were generated with immunoSEQ multiplex PCR, while TCRdb's copy carries only in-frame clones and drops some. The repertoire has 210,000 or so clones, about 94% of them found once; the top ten carry around 1.7%. Sample: peripheral blood, taken 28 days after the second dose of the MenACWY control vaccine. These receptors all stem from an adult who received the MenACWY meningococcal vaccine as a control.

The rearrangement uses TRBV28 and TRBJ1-4, with 8 bases fitting TRBD1. The CDR3 spans 15 residues. CDR1 MDHEN and CDR2 SYDVKM come from the germline V gene. Unmatched junction bases numbered 11, after V lost 6 bases and J lost 8 bases. The DNA of the CDR3 is TGTGCCAGCAGCCTGACAGGGGCCCTCAAGGAAAAACTGTTTTTT. Its protein is CASSLTGALKEKLFF.

Written as DNA, the CDR3 is TGTGCCAGCAGCGTAGGGACCGACTACACCGGGGAGCTGTTTTTT. Residues: CASSVGTDYTGELFF. The V call is TRBV9, the J call TRBJ2-2; no reliable D call. Trimming stripped 0 bases from V and 3 bases from J, with 9 bases between. Germline V gene sequence: CDR1 SGDLS, CDR2 YYNGEE. The length of the CDR3 is 15 residues.

V gene TRBV10-3 combines with J gene TRBJ1-2; D call uncertain. CDR1 ENHRY and CDR2 SYGVKD come from the germline V gene. The CDR3 has 15 amino acids. Deletions cut 0 bases from V and 4 bases from J, with 12 bases between. CDR3 in DNA: TGTGCCATCAGTGAGTCCCAGGCCCTAGCCTATGGCTACACCTTC. Its translation: CAISESQALAYGYTF.